This is a list of T cell receptor beta chains from one sample in a study of T-cell memory formation after mild COVID-19. TCRdb fed the 5' RACE reads into MiXCR, producing one record per CDR3 protein. The sample comprises about 120,000 distinct CDR3 sequences, 22% of which are singletons, and about two fifths rests with the top ten. Material for sequencing was PBMCs or a T cell subset sorted from them (not recorded which). These TCRs come from a young man who had mild COVID-19 (a few samples of this study predate the infection). Cell type and time point are not known. The CDR3 runs from the conserved cysteine through the conserved F or W. D genes are given only for firm matches. Part of the rows lack a size; the others show once, few, many or a class for expanded clones.

V gene	J gene	D gene	clone size	CDR3 length	CDR3 DNA	CDR3 protein
TRBV7-9	TRBJ1-5	.	.	14	TGTGCCAGCAGCCCAGTTAACAGGGAGGGTGTTTTGGATTTT	CASSPVNREGVLDF
TRBV7-9	TRBJ1-1	.	few	14	TGTGCCAGCAGTCCCGACAGATGGAACACTGAAGCTTTCTTT	CASSPDRWNTEAFF
TRBV7-7	TRBJ2-5	.	.	13	TGTGCTAGCAGCTCCAACCCTCAAGAGACCCAGTACTTC	CASSSNPQETQYF
TRBV7-9	TRBJ1-1	.	.	13	TGTGCCAGCAGCTTTTCTGGTAACACTGAAGCTTTCTTT	CASSFSGNTEAFF
TRBV24-1	TRBJ2-5	TRBD1	few	15	TGTGCCACCAGTGATCACAGGGGCGGACAAGAGACCCAGTACTTC	CATSDHRGGQETQYF
TRBV4-1	TRBJ2-7	.	.	16	TGCGCCAGCAGCCAAGAGTCTGGGGCTCTTCTTTCGGGGCAGTACTTC	CASSQESGALLSGQYF
TRBV29-1	TRBJ2-7	.	.	15	TGCAGCGTTGTAGGCCGGGACCCGAACCCCTACGAGCAGTACTTC	CSVVGRDPNPYEQYF
TRBV27	TRBJ2-3	TRBD2	few	16	TGTGCCAGCAGTAGACAGCGGGGGCCGAGCACAGATACGCAGTATTTT	CASSRQRGPSTDTQYF
TRBV12-3/TRBV12-4	TRBJ2-7	TRBD1	many	14	TGTGCCAGCAGCCCGGGACAGGGGGCCTACGAGCAGTACTTC	CASSPGQGAYEQYF
TRBV29-1	TRBJ2-3	TRBD2	.	16	TGCAGCGTTGGGTCTAGCGGGGGCATTGGAACAGATACGCAGTATTTT	CSVGSSGGIGTDTQYF
TRBV14	TRBJ1-2	.	.	14	TGTGCCAGCAGCCAGAGAGGATTTAACTATGGCTACACCTTC	CASSQRGFNYGYTF
TRBV29-1	TRBJ2-1	.	.	14	TGCAGCGGGGTACAGGTTGCCAGGGGCAATGAGCAGTTCTTC	CSGVQVARGNEQFF
TRBV4-1	TRBJ2-2	TRBD1	many	16	TGCGCCAGTCAATACGACAGGGGGCTTTACACCGGGGAGCTGTTTTTT	CASQYDRGLYTGELFF
TRBV7-2	TRBJ1-5	TRBD1	.	17	TGTGCCAGCAGCTTAAGTGGGCAGGGGGATGATGGTCAGCCCCAGCATTTT	CASSLSGQGDDGQPQHF
TRBV4-3	TRBJ2-3	.	few	16	TGCGCCAGCAGCCAAGACGGCTCGACTAGCACAGATACGCAGTATTTT	CASSQDGSTSTDTQYF
TRBV4-2	TRBJ2-2	TRBD2	many	16	TGTGCCAGCAGCCCCCGACTAGCGGGGAACACCGGGGAGCTGTTTTTT	CASSPRLAGNTGELFF
TRBV11-2	TRBJ2-1	.	.	15	TGTGCCAGCAGCTTAGGGTCTAGGGAGGTCGATGAGCAGTTCTTC	CASSLGSREVDEQFF
TRBV5-1	TRBJ2-1	.	.	14	TGCGCCAGCAGCTTGCGCCAGGGCATAGATGAGCAGTTCTTC	CASSLRQGIDEQFF
TRBV29-1	TRBJ1-1	.	few	11	TGCAGCGTTGAATCAGGGTTCGAAGCTTTCTTT	CSVESGFEAFF